This T cell receptor (beta chain) came from a study of beta chain features in type 1 diabetes. Sampling consisted of one heparinised blood draw per donor, averaging around 120 mL. Sort purity for all populations was recorded as exceeding 98%. This CDR3 is 13 amino acids long. The V and J ends lost 5 bases and 8 bases, in that order; junction bases with no gene match: 10. From germline, CDR1 is SQVTM and CDR2 ANQGSEA. Expressed TCRB transcripts were sequenced because the entire RNA isolate underwent reverse transcription. Reads from naive, central memory and regulatory T cell samples averaged roughly 3.6 million. Data came from immunoSEQ multiplex PCR; TCRdb stores just in-frame clones and leaves some out. This repertoire shows just over 600,000 clones, around 15% found once; its top ten account for approximately 0.093%. This clone was observed a few times.

The sequenced sample was naive CD4+ T cells from blood. The TCR comes from a man between 18 and 29 years old in good health. The chain links TRBV29-1 to TRBJ1-2; 8 nucleotides agree with TRBD1. The CDR3 DNA reads as TGCAGCGTTCCCCCAGGGGGCGCAGAAGGCTACACCTTC. Translation: CSVPPGGAEGYTF.